The 2 T cell receptor beta chains in this list originate from one sample, sequenced in a study of T cells in women clearing cervical HPV infection. Libraries were prepared by immunoSEQ multiplex PCR; TCRdb keeps only in-frame clonotypes and omits some of them. The sample has fewer than 35,000 clones; the top ten hold around 17%. The sequenced material came from blood buffy coat. These receptors were collected from a woman aged 18 to 75 with a cervical HPV16 infection that either progressed to CIN3+ or cleared (not recorded which).

Comment on this clone: The read comes to an end 3 residues before the CDR3 does, leaving the germline J gene to fill in the end. The rearrangement uses TRBV5-1 and TRBJ2-7; D call uncertain. Germline CDR1 is SGHRS and CDR2 is YFSETQ. CDR3 length equals 12 residues. Deletions cut 0 bases from V and 3 bases from J, with 4 bases between. The CDR3 bases that were read are TGCGCCAGCAGCTTGGACAACTACGAG. This gives the protein CASSLDNYE. The complete CDR3 sequence is CASSLDNYEQYF. The full variable domain, completed using reference TRBV5-1 and TRBJ2-7, is KAGVTQTPRYLIKTRGQQVTLSCSPISGHRSVSWYQQTPGQGLQFLFEYFSETQRNKGNFPGRFSGRQFSNSRSEMNVSTLELGDSALYLCASSLDNYEQYFGPGTRLTVT.

CDR3 bases read: TGTGCCAGCAGTGATGTTGGAGGGGGTGTCAATCAGCCG. The encoded protein is CASSDVGGGVNQP. From start to end, the CDR3 is CASSDVGGGVNQPQYF. The chain is built from TRBV6-1 and TRBJ2-3; TRBD1 or TRBD2 may be the D gene (6 bases each). The CDR3 end is not reached by the read, which stops 3 residues before it; the germline J gene fills it in. From germline, CDR1 is MNHNS and CDR2 SASEGT. The CDR3 runs to 16 residues.